These T cell receptor beta chains were read from a single sample in a study of blood T cell repertoires in COVID-19. Sequencing used immunoSEQ multiplex PCR; TCRdb keeps in-frame clones, though not all of them. The sample carries roughly 280,000 clones, about 88% recorded once. Sequenced input: peripheral blood. These receptors came from a woman in her thirties with COVID-19, enrolled during active disease. Each CDR3 is given with its conserved first and last residue. Each record gives: V gene, D gene, J gene, CDR3 protein. D genes are given only for firm matches.

V gene: TRBV28
D gene: NA
J gene: TRBJ2-7
CDR3 protein: CASRSGTYEQYF

V gene: TRBV3-1/TRBV3-2
D gene: TRBD1
J gene: TRBJ2-3
CDR3 protein: CASSQDETGVADTQYF

V gene: TRBV7-9
D gene: NA
J gene: TRBJ1-4
CDR3 protein: CASSLPALGEQEEKLFF

V gene: TRBV4-2
D gene: TRBD1
J gene: TRBJ1-2
CDR3 protein: CASSQETGGNGYTF

V gene: TRBV6-5
D gene: NA
J gene: TRBJ2-7
CDR3 protein: CASGRRAEQYF

V gene: TRBV10-3
D gene: NA
J gene: TRBJ1-4
CDR3 protein: CAISDRQGSEKLFF

V gene: TRBV19
D gene: TRBD1
J gene: TRBJ1-2
CDR3 protein: CASSSPRQGERGYTF

V gene: TRBV28
D gene: NA
J gene: TRBJ1-1
CDR3 protein: CASRQSMNTEAFF

V gene: TRBV5-1
D gene: NA
J gene: TRBJ1-1
CDR3 protein: CASSFAVMNTEAFF

V gene: TRBV4-1
D gene: TRBD2
J gene: TRBJ2-5
CDR3 protein: CASSLGRFETQYF

V gene: TRBV2
D gene: TRBD1
J gene: TRBJ1-5
CDR3 protein: CASGGTGGPQPQHF

V gene: TRBV7-2
D gene: TRBD1
J gene: TRBJ2-5
CDR3 protein: CASSPISDREETQYF

V gene: TRBV7-3
D gene: NA
J gene: TRBJ2-7
CDR3 protein: CASTNPGGQPTF

V gene: TRBV7-7
D gene: NA
J gene: TRBJ1-1
CDR3 protein: CASSLGEGTEAFF

V gene: TRBV7-9
D gene: NA
J gene: TRBJ2-1
CDR3 protein: CASSRPGSGSYNEQFF